This TCR beta chain is drawn from a study of PD-1 blockade in classical Hodgkin lymphoma. Study background: Intravenous infusions of nivolumab 3 mg/kg reached patients every 2 weeks.

Profiling relied on immunoSEQ multiplex PCR, and the TCRdb table lists in-frame clones only, not all of them. The table shows around 45,000 clones, with 55% to 75% occurring only once. The germline CDR1 and CDR2 sequences are SEHNR and FQNEAQ (reference sequence). The junction had 15 bases not matched to a gene; V was cut back by 5 bases and J by 6 bases. There are 17 residues in the CDR3. Every single patient, without exception, relapsed after autologous stem cell transplantation, and brentuximab vedotin exposure varied. The specimen comprised peripheral blood mononuclear cells (PBMCs), sampled at baseline. The gene calls are TRBV7-9 and TRBJ2-3; 9 bases map to TRBD2. This receptor was identified in a human donor with classical Hodgkin lymphoma. The CDR3 loop is CASSPPVAGEFVDTQYF. The CDR3 DNA is TGTGCCAGCAGCCCCCCTGTAGCGGGAGAGTTTGTGGATACGCAGTATTTT.